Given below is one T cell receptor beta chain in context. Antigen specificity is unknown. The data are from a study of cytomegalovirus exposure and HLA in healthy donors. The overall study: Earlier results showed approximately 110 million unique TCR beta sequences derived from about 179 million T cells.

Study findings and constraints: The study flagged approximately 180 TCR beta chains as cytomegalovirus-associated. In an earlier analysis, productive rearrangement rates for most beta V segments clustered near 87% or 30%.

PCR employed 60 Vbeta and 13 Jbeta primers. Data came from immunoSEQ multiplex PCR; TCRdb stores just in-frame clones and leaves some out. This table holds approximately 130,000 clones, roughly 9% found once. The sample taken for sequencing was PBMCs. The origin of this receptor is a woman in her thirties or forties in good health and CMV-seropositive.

In DNA form, the CDR3 reads TGTGCCAGCAGCCTAGGGACAGCCTACGAGCAGTACTTC. Translating gives CASSLGTAYEQYF. The V call is TRBV11-3, the J call TRBJ2-7; 7 positions match TRBD1. Germline lookup yields CDR1 SGHNT and CDR2 YENEEA. The V gene end was trimmed by 5 bases and the J gene end by 2 bases; junction bases not matched to a gene: 3. There are 13 residues in the CDR3.